The 31 T cell receptor beta chains below come from one sample, sequenced in a study of a mutant IDH1 vaccine in newly diagnosed glioma. Time point in this sample: baseline, week 1 (first vaccination visit). Treatment here: pre-vaccination baseline after standard-of-care therapy. Repertoires were generated with immunoSEQ multiplex PCR, while TCRdb's copy carries only in-frame clones and drops some. This table has about 92,000 clones, around 77% appearing once. The sequencing here drew on PBMCs, taken from a glioma patient treated with radiotherapy, temozolomide or both. These receptors were obtained from a man aged 35-49 years with glioma.

This chain connects TRBV2 to TRBJ2-2; 7 nucleotides agree with TRBD1. The junction had 11 bases not matched to a gene; V was cut back by 11 bases and J by 5 bases. Per germline, CDR1 SNHLY and CDR2 FYNNEI. The CDR3 has 14 amino acids. The DNA of the CDR3 is TGTGCCGGCTCCGGGGACAGAAGGACCGGGGAGCTGTTTTTT. The encoded protein is CAGSGDRRTGELFF.

CDR3 nucleotides: TGTGCCAGCAGTAGGACAGGGGAACACAATGAGCAGTTCTTC. Amino acids: CASSRTGEHNEQFF. The gene calls are TRBV6-4 and TRBJ2-1; TRBD1 aligns across 9 bases. Germline V CDR1 and CDR2: MRHNA, SNTAGT. CDR3 length: 14 amino acids. J gave up 5 bases and V 5 bases, and 4 bases lay outside the gene matches.

The V and J genes are TRBV4-2 and TRBJ1-5; 7 nucleotides agree with TRBD1. J lost 5 bases, V lost 4 bases, and 8 bases had no gene match. The CDR3 is made up of 15 amino acids. In germline, CDR1 is LGHNA, CDR2 YNFKEQ. The CDR3 DNA sequence: TGTGCCAGCAGCCCGGACAGGAGGGCGGATCAGCCCCAGCATTTT. Its translation is CASSPDRRADQPQHF.

To note about this clone: This sample also contains other DNA sequences that code for the same CDR3. The V and J genes are TRBV30 and TRBJ1-3; D perhaps matches TRBD1 (5 bases). Trimming pared 5 bases from V and 7 bases from J, leaving 6 bases between. The CDR3 is 10 residues long. Per germline, CDR1 GTSNPN and CDR2 SVGIG (reference sequence). The CDR3, as DNA: TGTGCCTGGGGGGGGAACACCATATATTTT. As protein: CAWGGNTIYF.

This clone was counted between two and nine times. V and J are TRBV30 and TRBJ1-6; D not resolved. The V end lost 5 bases, the J end lost 5 bases, and 7 bases lay between the germline ends. This CDR3 is built from 12 residues. The germline gives CDR1 GTSNPN, CDR2 SVGIG (reference sequence). DNA of the CDR3: TGTGCCTGGTTACAACATAATTCACCCCTCCACTTT. Its translation is CAWLQHNSPLHF.

This chain links TRBV7-9 with TRBJ2-1; 7 bases align to TRBD1. The CDR3 contains 15 residues. Germline loops: CDR1 SEHNR, CDR2 FQNEAQ (reference sequence). V trimming: 3 bases; J trimming: 6 bases; junction bases outside the gene matches: 8. Here the CDR3 DNA reads TGTGCCAGCAGCTTCTGGACTCAGGGGGTCAATGAGCAGTTCTTC. It codes for CASSFWTQGVNEQFF.

The gene calls are TRBV28 and TRBJ1-1; possibly TRBD1 for D (5 bases). V was cut by 2 bases and J by 6 bases, with 19 bases left in between. Germline-derived CDR1 and CDR2 are MDHEN and SYDVKM. The CDR3 is 16 residues long. In DNA, the CDR3 is TGTGCCAGCAGTTTAACCCAGGGTGTCGTTAGGTCTGAAGCTTTCTTT. It specifies CASSLTQGVVRSEAFF.

This chain joins TRBV6-5 and TRBJ1-6, with unresolved D. V was pared by 2 bases and J by 5 bases, with 10 bases between. The CDR3 extends over 15 amino acids. The germline V gene has CDR1 MNHEY and CDR2 SVGAGI. CDR3 protein: CASSYQDPHNSPLHF. The DNA for the CDR3 is TGTGCCAGCAGTTACCAGGACCCCCATAATTCACCCCTCCACTTT.

The CDR3 protein is CASSIPASGIGPDTQYF. For the CDR3, the DNA is TGTGCCAGTAGTATACCAGCTAGCGGGATAGGCCCAGATACGCAGTATTTT. This chain uses TRBV19 with TRBJ2-3, with 9 bases identical to TRBD2. V lost 2 bases, J lost 4 bases, and 10 bases stayed unmatched. The germline V gene has CDR1 LNHDA and CDR2 SQIVND (reference sequence). The CDR3 is made up of 17 amino acids.

The chain joins TRBV28 to TRBJ2-1; 9 nucleotides match TRBD2. Germline assignment: CDR1 MDHEN and CDR2 SYDVKM. Trimming removed 2 bases from V and 0 bases from J; junction bases left unmatched: 8. This CDR3 has 18 residues. CDR3 nucleotide sequence: TGTGCCAGCAGTTTAGGAAAACTAGCGGGCCTCTCCTACAATGAGCAGTTCTTC. This sequence encodes CASSLGKLAGLSYNEQFF.

Worth noting for this clone: This same CDR3 is encoded by further DNA sequences in the sample. This sequence joins TRBV11-3 and TRBJ2-3; 9 bases are shared with TRBD1. Germline lookup yields CDR1 SGHNT and CDR2 YENEEA. Trimming removed 5 bases from V and 1 base from J; junction bases left unmatched: 4. The CDR3 spans 15 residues. The CDR3 DNA is TGTGCCAGCAGCCGGAGGACAGGGGGCACAGATACGCAGTATTTT. It encodes CASSRRTGGTDTQYF.

In the case of this clone: Other DNA sequences in the same sample also yield this CDR3. V and J are TRBV7-3 and TRBJ2-3; the match to TRBD2 covers 12 bases. CDR3 length: 14 amino acids. The V segment lost 5 bases and the J segment 5 bases; nucleotides outside the gene matches: 2. Germline CDR1 reads SGHTA; CDR2 reads FQGTGA. CDR3 residues: CASSLAGGIDTQYF. In DNA, the CDR3 is TGTGCCAGCAGCCTAGCGGGAGGGATAGATACGCAGTATTTT.

This chain joins TRBV27 and TRBJ2-2; 9 bases agree with TRBD1. V shed 5 bases and J 6 bases; nucleotides not matched to a gene: 16. Germline CDR1 MNHEY, CDR2 SMNVEV (reference sequence). CDR3 size: 18 residues. As DNA, the CDR3 is TGTGCCAGCAGTCCCGTGAGAGCCGGGACAGGGAGCCCCGGGGAGCTGTTTTTT. This gives the protein CASSPVRAGTGSPGELFF.

V gene TRBV2 combines with J gene TRBJ1-6, with 10 bases identical to TRBD1. This CDR3 spans 16 amino acids. Trimming took 5 bases from V and 7 from J; bases not matched to a gene: 8. Germline CDR1 reads SNHLY; CDR2 reads FYNNEI. CDR3: CASSYPGTGVNSPLHF. In nucleotides, the CDR3 is TGTGCCAGCAGTTATCCCGGGACAGGGGTCAATTCACCCCTCCACTTT.

The CDR3 loop reads CASSPVIRRAGGDTIYF. The DNA of the CDR3 is TGTGCCAGCTCACCAGTTATTCGCAGGGCCGGGGGAGACACCATATATTTT. The rearrangement joins TRBV18 to TRBJ1-3; TRBD1 might be the D (5 bases). CDR3 length equals 17 residues. Deletions cut 2 bases from V and 8 bases from J, with 22 bases between. The germline gives CDR1 KGHSH, CDR2 LQKENI.

This chain uses TRBV5-6 with TRBJ2-3; D is undetermined. Trimming left V 0 bases short and J 0 bases short, with 11 bases between. Germline CDR1 SGHDT, CDR2 YYEEEE. The length of the CDR3 is 16 residues. The chain's CDR3 is CASSLVDFPSTDTQYF. In DNA form, the CDR3 reads TGTGCCAGCAGCTTGGTTGACTTTCCTAGCACAGATACGCAGTATTTT.

This clone appeared once. The V and J genes are TRBV6-5 and TRBJ2-5, with TRBD1 matching 7 bases. The length of the CDR3 is 15 residues. J lost 2 bases, V lost 7 bases, and 10 bases had no gene match. Germline CDR1 is MNHEY and CDR2 is SVGAGI. CDR3 in DNA: TGTGCCAGCACCTCATGGTTGGGACAGCAAGAGACCCAGTACTTC. The encoded protein is CASTSWLGQQETQYF.

The chain recombines TRBV21-1 with TRBJ2-7; the table's D gene call, TRBD2, was not cross checked with the DNA. TRBV21-1 constitutes a pseudogene. This CDR3 comprises 14 residues. The DNA for the CDR3 is TGTGCCAGGACCCGGGGTAGCGGGATATACGAGCAGTACTTC. The encoded protein is CARTRGSGIYEQYF.

The chain couples TRBV6-5 to TRBJ1-5, with a weak D call TRBD1 (5 bases). This CDR3 region has 15 residues. Per the germline V gene, CDR1 is MNHEY and CDR2 is SVGAGI. V gave up 1 base and J gave up 5 bases, with 12 bases separating them. Written as DNA, the CDR3 is TGTGCCAGCAGTTACTTCTCCCGAGGGGATCAGCCCCAGCATTTT. Its protein is CASSYFSRGDQPQHF.

CDR3 DNA sequence: TGTGCCAGCAGCTTACAGGGTCCTGGGGCCAACGTCCTGACTTTC. It translates to CASSLQGPGANVLTF. The rearrangement links TRBV11-2 to TRBJ2-6; tentative D call: TRBD1 (5 bases). Germline-derived CDR1 and CDR2 are SGHAT and FQNNGV. Trimming took 2 bases from V and 2 from J, leaving 7 bases between them. There are 15 residues in the CDR3. The whole variable domain, remainder taken from reference TRBV11-2 and TRBJ2-6, is EAGVAQSPRYKIIEKRQSVAFWCNPISGHATLYWYQQILGQGPKLLIQFQNNGVVDDSQLPKDRFSAERLKGVDSTLKIQPAKLEDSAVYLCASSLQGPGANVLTFGAGSRLTVL.

CDR3 amino acids: CASSSLAGGSNEQFF. The CDR3 DNA sequence: TGTGCCAGCAGCTCACTAGCGGGAGGGTCGAATGAGCAGTTCTTC. The rearrangement links TRBV7-9 to TRBJ2-1; 13 bases align to TRBD2. This CDR3 is built from 15 residues. Germline V gives CDR1 SEHNR, CDR2 FQNEAQ (reference sequence). V lost 4 bases and J lost 7; bases outside the gene matches: 4.

V gene TRBV28 combines with J gene TRBJ2-7, with 13 bases lining up with TRBD2. V was clipped by 8 bases and J by 9 bases; unmatched bases: 10. The germline CDR1 and CDR2 sequences are MDHEN and SYDVKM. The CDR3 is made up of 14 amino acids. The CDR3 sequence is CASGRLAGGSGQYF. Here the CDR3 DNA reads TGTGCCAGCGGGCGACTAGCGGGGGGTTCAGGGCAGTACTTC.

The rearrangement uses TRBV28 and TRBJ2-1; 8 bases are a match to TRBD2. The ends lost 6 bases at V and 5 bases at J; junction bases unmatched: 12. CDR3 length: 16 residues. From germline, CDR1 is MDHEN and CDR2 SYDVKM. The CDR3 DNA reads as TGTGCCAGCAGCAATCCGGGACTAGTCCAGAACAATGAGCAGTTCTTC. Translating gives CASSNPGLVQNNEQFF.

The V and J genes are TRBV15 and TRBJ1-4; D is uncertain. This CDR3 has 15 amino acids. CDR1 and CDR2 from the germline V gene are LNHNV and YYDKDF (reference sequence). V lost 0 bases to trimming and J lost 6 bases, with 11 bases between them. The CDR3 sequence: CATSRDRLTYEKLFF. The CDR3 bases are TGTGCCACCAGCAGAGATAGACTCACTTATGAAAAACTGTTTTTT.

The gene calls are TRBV5-6 and TRBJ2-7; D possibly uses TRBD1 or TRBD2 (5 bases each). Trimming pared 3 bases from V and 6 bases from J, leaving 16 bases between. CDR3 size: 14 residues. In germline, CDR1 is SGHDT, CDR2 YYEEEE. This CDR3 is CASSSPGPLVEQYF. CDR3 in DNA: TGTGCCAGCAGCTCTCCGGGACCCTTAGTCGAGCAGTACTTC.

V usage is TRBV4-3 and J usage is TRBJ1-1; D is unresolved. V was shortened by 4 bases and J by 4 bases, with 10 bases between the two germline ends. The CDR3 contains 13 residues. Germline V gives CDR1 LGHNA, CDR2 YSLEER. The CDR3 DNA is TGCGCCAGCAGCCCAAGGTCCGGCACTGAAGCTTTCTTT. Translated, it gives CASSPRSGTEAFF.

The chain carries TRBV6-6 and TRBJ1-5, with a possible D match to TRBD1 (5 bases). CDR3 length: 13 amino acids. V was trimmed by 2 bases and J by 5 bases, leaving 7 bases between them. Per the germline V gene, CDR1 is MNHNY and CDR2 is SVGAGI (reference sequence). The CDR3 DNA sequence: TGTGCCAGCAGTTACGAGGGGTATCAGCCCCAGCATTTT. This sequence encodes CASSYEGYQPQHF.

The V gene is TRBV13, the J gene TRBJ1-6; D remains unclear. Between the trimmed V and J ends, which lost 4 bases and 7 bases, there was a span of 14 bases. Germline V CDR1 and CDR2: PRHDT, FYEKMQ (reference sequence). This CDR3 spans 15 amino acids. The CDR3 bases are TGTGCCAGCAGCTATTCGGGCTCCACGAATTCACCCCTCCACTTT. It translates to CASSYSGSTNSPLHF. Combining the CDR3 with reference TRBV13 and TRBJ1-6 gives the whole variable domain AAGVIQSPRHLIKEKRETATLKCYPIPRHDTVYWYQQGPGQDPQFLISFYEKMQSDKGSIPDRFSAQQFSDYHSELNMSSLELGDSALYFCASSYSGSTNSPLHFGNGTRLTVT.

This clone was seen a few times. This chain connects TRBV4-2 to TRBJ2-1; 9 bases agree with TRBD2. CDR1 is LGHNA, CDR2 YNFKEQ, per germline. This CDR3 has 16 amino acids. V trimming: 0 bases; J trimming: 7 bases; junction bases outside the gene matches: 7. In DNA, the CDR3 is TGTGCCAGCAGCCAAGATCAGGGTAGCGGGAGTAATGAGCAGTTCTTC. Its protein product is CASSQDQGSGSNEQFF.

The chain is built from TRBV9 and TRBJ2-3, with 8 bases fitting TRBD2. The germline V gene encodes CDR1 SGDLS and CDR2 YYNGEE. The V gene end was trimmed by 2 bases and the J gene end by 5 bases; junction bases not matched to a gene: 7. The CDR3 is made up of 15 amino acids. CDR3 DNA sequence: TGTGCCAGCAGCGTTGGTAGCGGGATTCAAGATACGCAGTATTTT. It encodes CASSVGSGIQDTQYF.

This chain connects TRBV18 to TRBJ1-1, with 8 bases aligning to TRBD1. The CDR3 spans 19 residues. In germline, CDR1 is KGHSH, CDR2 LQKENI. V shed 4 bases, J shed 0 bases, and the junction held 16 bases outside the gene matches. CDR3 loop: CASSLFEVGQEIMNTEAFF. In DNA, the CDR3 is TGTGCCAGCTCACTATTTGAGGTGGGACAGGAGATCATGAACACTGAAGCTTTCTTT. The complete variable domain, with remaining parts taken from reference TRBV18 and TRBJ1-1, reads NAGVMQNPRHLVRRRGQEARLRCSPMKGHSHVYWYRQLPEEGLKFMVYLQKENIIDESGMPKERFSAEFPKEGPSILRIQQVVRGDSAAYFCASSLFEVGQEIMNTEAFFGQGTRLTVV.